A selection of T cell receptor beta chains follows, all from one sample in a study of blood T cell repertoires in COVID-19. Libraries were prepared by immunoSEQ multiplex PCR; TCRdb keeps only in-frame clonotypes and omits some of them. This sample has some 150,000 clones; about four fifths occur once, and the top ten carry approximately 1.4%. Sequencing was done on a sample of peripheral blood. These receptors were collected from a human donor in a cohort sampled during active COVID-19. The CDR3 runs from the conserved cysteine through the conserved F or W. D genes are given only for firm matches. Rows give clone size only sometimes, using once, few, many, or a class for an expanded clone.

j_call v_call d_call clone_size cdr3_aa cdr3_nt
TRBJ1-2 TRBV19 NA NA CASSPSQANGYTF TGTGCCAGTAGTCCCTCGCAGGCCAATGGCTACACCTTC
TRBJ1-5 TRBV19 NA few CASSYDRFESQPQHF TGTGCCAGTAGCTATGACAGGTTTGAAAGTCAGCCCCAGCATTTT
TRBJ1-1 TRBV28 TRBD1 NA CASSLFGTGETEAFF TGTGCCAGCAGTTTATTCGGGACAGGGGAAACTGAAGCTTTCTTT
TRBJ1-1 TRBV9 NA NA CASSSQGYTEAFF TGTGCCAGCAGCTCACAGGGATACACTGAAGCTTTCTTT
TRBJ1-1 TRBV28 NA NA CASSPKGGSADTEAFF TGTGCCAGCAGCCCGAAGGGCGGGTCGGCGGACACTGAAGCTTTCTTT
TRBJ2-7 TRBV7-3 NA NA CASSLGAASSYEQYF TGTGCCAGCAGCTTAGGTGCGGCTAGCTCCTACGAGCAGTACTTC
TRBJ2-3 TRBV5-1 NA once CASSFSGGVSTDTQYF TGCGCCAGCAGCTTCTCCGGCGGGGTTAGCACAGATACGCAGTATTTT
TRBJ1-2 TRBV18 TRBD1 NA CASSPRTGDGGYTF TGTGCCAGCTCACCGAGGACAGGGGATGGCGGCTACACCTTC
TRBJ2-7 TRBV7-2 TRBD2 NA CASSPRAAGAVYEQYF TGTGCCAGCAGCCCTCGGGCAGCGGGGGCCGTCTACGAGCAGTACTTC
TRBJ2-2 TRBV27 NA NA CASSFGGYTGELFF TGTGCCAGCAGTTTCGGCGGATACACCGGGGAGCTGTTTTTT
TRBJ2-7 TRBV5-5 TRBD1 NA CASSSRQGWSEQYF TGTGCCAGCAGCAGTCGACAGGGCTGGAGCGAGCAGTACTTC
TRBJ1-2 TRBV28 NA NA CASSLEGVVSGYTF TGTGCCAGCAGCCTCGAGGGGGTAGTTAGTGGCTACACCTTC
TRBJ1-5 TRBV5-1 TRBD1 NA CASSSSGTGPQHF TGCGCCAGCAGCTCCTCCGGGACAGGGCCCCAGCATTTT
TRBJ2-7 TRBV29-1 NA NA CSVALGYEQYF TGCAGCGTAGCCCTAGGATACGAGCAGTACTTC
TRBJ2-5 TRBV4-3 TRBD1 NA CASSQESRDRFLYQETQYF TGCGCCAGCAGCCAAGAATCGCGGGACAGGTTTTTGTACCAAGAGACCCAGTACTTC
TRBJ2-3 TRBV27 NA once CASRGQGVTDTQYF TGTGCCAGCAGGGGGCAAGGGGTCACAGATACGCAGTATTTT
TRBJ1-5 TRBV6-1 TRBD1 NA CASSDEGAVQPQHF TGTGCCAGCAGTGACGAGGGGGCGGTTCAGCCCCAGCATTTT
TRBJ1-1 TRBV29-1 TRBD1 few CSVDRGDTEAFF TGCAGCGTCGACAGGGGAGACACTGAAGCTTTCTTT
TRBJ1-2 TRBV10-3 NA NA CAISESLQGLGGYTF TGTGCCATCAGTGAGTCCTTGCAGGGGTTGGGCGGCTACACCTTC
TRBJ2-3 TRBV10-3 TRBD2 NA CAISAPGLAGGPDTQYF TGTGCCATCAGTGCGCCGGGACTAGCGGGAGGGCCAGATACGCAGTATTTT
TRBJ1-5 TRBV19 NA few CASSQAPQPQHF TGTGCCAGTAGTCAGGCGCCTCAGCCCCAGCATTTT
TRBJ2-2 TRBV7-3 NA NA CASSSGEGDTGELFF TGTGCCAGCAGCTCGGGTGAGGGGGACACCGGGGAGCTGTTTTTT
TRBJ2-5 TRBV28 NA NA CASISQGQTQYF TGTGCCAGCATATCCCAGGGTCAGACCCAGTACTTC
TRBJ2-2 TRBV4-2 NA NA CASSGQRGGSGELFF TGTGCCAGCTCAGGACAGAGGGGGGGGTCCGGGGAGCTGTTTTTT
TRBJ1-1 TRBV5-4 TRBD1 NA CASSLTGGTEAFF TGTGCCAGCAGCTTGACAGGGGGCACTGAAGCTTTCTTT